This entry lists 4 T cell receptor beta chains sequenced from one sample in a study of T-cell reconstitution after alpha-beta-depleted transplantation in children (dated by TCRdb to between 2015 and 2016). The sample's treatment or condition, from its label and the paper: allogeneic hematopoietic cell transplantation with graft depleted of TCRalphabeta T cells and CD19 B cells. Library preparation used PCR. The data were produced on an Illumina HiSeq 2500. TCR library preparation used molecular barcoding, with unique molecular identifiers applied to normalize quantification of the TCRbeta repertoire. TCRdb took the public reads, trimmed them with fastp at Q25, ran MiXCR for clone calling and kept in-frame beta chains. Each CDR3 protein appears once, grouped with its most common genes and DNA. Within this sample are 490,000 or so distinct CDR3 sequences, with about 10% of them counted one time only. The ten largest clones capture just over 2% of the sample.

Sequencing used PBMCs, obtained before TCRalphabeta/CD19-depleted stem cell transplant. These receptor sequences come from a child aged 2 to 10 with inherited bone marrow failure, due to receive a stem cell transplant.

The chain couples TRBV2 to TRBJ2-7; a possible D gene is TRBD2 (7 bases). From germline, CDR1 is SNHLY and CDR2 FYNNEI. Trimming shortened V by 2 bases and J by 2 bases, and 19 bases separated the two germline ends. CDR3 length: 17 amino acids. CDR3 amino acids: CASSELGGPGLTYEQYF. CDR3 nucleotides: TGTGCCAGCAGTGAATTGGGGGGGCCGGGACTAACCTACGAGCAGTACTTC.

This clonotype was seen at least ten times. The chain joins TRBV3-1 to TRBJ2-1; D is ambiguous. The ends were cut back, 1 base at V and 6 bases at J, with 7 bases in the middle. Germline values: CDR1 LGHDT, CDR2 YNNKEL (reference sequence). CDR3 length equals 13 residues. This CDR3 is CASSQGRANEQFF. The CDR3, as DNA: TGTGCCAGCAGCCAAGGCCGTGCCAATGAGCAGTTCTTC.

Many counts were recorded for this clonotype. CDR3 nucleotide sequence: TGTGCCAGCAGCCTAGGAGGGCGGTGGAACACTGAAGCTTTCTTT. Protein product: CASSLGGRWNTEAFF. The rearrangement links TRBV6-5 to TRBJ1-1; no definite D call. The CDR3 is made up of 15 amino acids. The V and J ends lost 6 bases and 1 base respectively, with 15 bases between them. Germline loops: CDR1 MNHEY, CDR2 SVGAGI.

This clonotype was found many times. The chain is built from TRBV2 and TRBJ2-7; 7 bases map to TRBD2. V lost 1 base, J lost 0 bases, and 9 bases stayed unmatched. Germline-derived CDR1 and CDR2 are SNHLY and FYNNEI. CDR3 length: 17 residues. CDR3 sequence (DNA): TGTGCCAGCAGTGAAGAGGCTCTAGCGGTTACCTCCTACGAGCAGTACTTC. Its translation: CASSEEALAVTSYEQYF.